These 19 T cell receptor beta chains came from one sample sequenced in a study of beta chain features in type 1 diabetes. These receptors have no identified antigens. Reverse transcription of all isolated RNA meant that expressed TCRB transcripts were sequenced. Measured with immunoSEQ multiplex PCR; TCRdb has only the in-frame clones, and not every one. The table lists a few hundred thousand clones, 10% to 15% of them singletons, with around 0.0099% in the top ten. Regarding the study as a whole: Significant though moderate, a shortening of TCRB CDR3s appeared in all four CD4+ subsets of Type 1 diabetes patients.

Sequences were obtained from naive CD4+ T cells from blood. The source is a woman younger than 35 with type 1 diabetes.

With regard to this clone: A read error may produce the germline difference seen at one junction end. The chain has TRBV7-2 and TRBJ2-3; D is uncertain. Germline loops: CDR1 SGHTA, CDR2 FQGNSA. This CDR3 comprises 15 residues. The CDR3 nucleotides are TGTGCCAGCAGGTTAGGGTGGGCCAAAGGAGATACGCAGTATTTT. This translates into CASRLGWAKGDTQYF.

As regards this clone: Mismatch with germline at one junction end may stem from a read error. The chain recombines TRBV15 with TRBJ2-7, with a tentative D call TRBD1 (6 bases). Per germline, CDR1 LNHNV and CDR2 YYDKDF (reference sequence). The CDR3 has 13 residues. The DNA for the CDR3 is TGTGCCACCACGTGGGGACACCCCCTCGGCGCGGACTTC. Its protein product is CATTWGHPLGADF.

The CDR3 DNA sequence: TGCGCCAGCAGCTTGGCCGTGGACAGGGGGCAAGAGACCCAGTACTTC. Translated, it gives CASSLAVDRGQETQYF. This chain connects TRBV5-1 to TRBJ2-5, with 10 bases identical to TRBD1. CDR1 SGHRS and CDR2 YFSETQ come from the germline V gene. The V segment lost 0 bases and the J segment 2 bases; nucleotides outside the gene matches: 4. CDR3 length: 16 residues.

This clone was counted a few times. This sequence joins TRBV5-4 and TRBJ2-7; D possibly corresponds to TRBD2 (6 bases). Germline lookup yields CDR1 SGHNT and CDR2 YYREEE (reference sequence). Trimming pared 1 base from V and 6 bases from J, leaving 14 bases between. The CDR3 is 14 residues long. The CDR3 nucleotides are TGTGCCAGCAGCTTGCAGCGGGCGCCACGCGAGCAGTACTTC. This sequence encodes CASSLQRAPREQYF.

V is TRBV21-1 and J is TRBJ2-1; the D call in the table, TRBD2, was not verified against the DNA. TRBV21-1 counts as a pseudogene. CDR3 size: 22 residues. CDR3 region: CASSRRSVLAGKPPYWDNEQFF. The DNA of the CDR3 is TGTGCCAGCAGCCGCCGGAGTGTACTAGCGGGCAAGCCTCCCTATTGGGACAATGAGCAGTTCTTC.

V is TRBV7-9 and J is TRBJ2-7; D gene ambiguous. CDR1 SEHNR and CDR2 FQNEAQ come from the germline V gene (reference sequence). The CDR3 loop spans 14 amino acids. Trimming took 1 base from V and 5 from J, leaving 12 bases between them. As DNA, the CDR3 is TGTGCCAGCAGCTTAGGAGTCGGCGGCGACGAGCAGTACTTC. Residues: CASSLGVGGDEQYF. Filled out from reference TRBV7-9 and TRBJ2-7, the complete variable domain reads DTGVSQNPRHKITKRGQNVTFRCDPISEHNRLYWYRQTLGQGPEFLTYFQNEAQLEKSRLLSDRFSAERPKGSFSTLEIQRTEQGDSAMYLCASSLGVGGDEQYFGPGTRLTVT.

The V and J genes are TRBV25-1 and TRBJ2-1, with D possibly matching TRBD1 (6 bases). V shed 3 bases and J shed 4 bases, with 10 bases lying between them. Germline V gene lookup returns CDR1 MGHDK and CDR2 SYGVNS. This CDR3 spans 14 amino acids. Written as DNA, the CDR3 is TGTGCCAGCAGTGATTCCGACAGGTACAATGAGCAGTTCTTC. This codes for CASSDSDRYNEQFF.

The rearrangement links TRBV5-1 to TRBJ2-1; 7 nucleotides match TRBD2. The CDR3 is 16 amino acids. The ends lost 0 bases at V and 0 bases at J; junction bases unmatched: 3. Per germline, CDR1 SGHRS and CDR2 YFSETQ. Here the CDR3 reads CASSLVGGSSYNEQFF. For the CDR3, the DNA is TGCGCCAGCAGCTTGGTAGGCGGGAGCTCCTACAATGAGCAGTTCTTC.

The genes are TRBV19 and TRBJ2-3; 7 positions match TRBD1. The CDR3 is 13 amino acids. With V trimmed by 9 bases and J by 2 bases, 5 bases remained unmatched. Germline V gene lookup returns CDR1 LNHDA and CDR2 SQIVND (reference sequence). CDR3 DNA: TGTGCCAGCTTGGGACAGTTCACAGATACGCAGTATTTT. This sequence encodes CASLGQFTDTQYF.

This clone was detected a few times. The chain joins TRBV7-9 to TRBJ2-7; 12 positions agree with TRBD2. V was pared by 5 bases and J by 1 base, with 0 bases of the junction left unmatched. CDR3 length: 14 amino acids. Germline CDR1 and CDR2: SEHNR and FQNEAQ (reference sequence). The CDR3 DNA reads TGTGCCAGCAGCGGACTAGCGGGATCCTACGAGCAGTACTTC. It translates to CASSGLAGSYEQYF. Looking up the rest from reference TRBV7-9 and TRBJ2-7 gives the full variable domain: DTGVSQNPRHKITKRGQNVTFRCDPISEHNRLYWYRQTLGQGPEFLTYFQNEAQLEKSRLLSDRFSAERPKGSFSTLEIQRTEQGDSAMYLCASSGLAGSYEQYFGPGTRLTVT.

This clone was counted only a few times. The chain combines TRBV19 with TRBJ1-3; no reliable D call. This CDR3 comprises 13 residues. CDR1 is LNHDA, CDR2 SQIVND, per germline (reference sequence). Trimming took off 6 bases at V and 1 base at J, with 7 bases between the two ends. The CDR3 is CASRISSGNTIYF. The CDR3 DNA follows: TGTGCCAGTAGGATCAGTTCTGGAAACACCATATATTTT. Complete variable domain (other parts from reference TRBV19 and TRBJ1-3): DGGITQSPKYLFRKEGQNVTLSCEQNLNHDAMYWYRQDPGQGLRLIYYSQIVNDFQKGDIAEGYSVSREKKESFPLTVTSAQKNPTAFYLCASRISSGNTIYFGEGSWLTVV.

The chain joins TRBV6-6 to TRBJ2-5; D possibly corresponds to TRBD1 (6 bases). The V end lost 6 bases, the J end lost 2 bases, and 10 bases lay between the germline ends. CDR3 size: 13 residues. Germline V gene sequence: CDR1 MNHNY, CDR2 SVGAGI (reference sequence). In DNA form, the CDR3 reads TGTGCCAGCAGAACCGGGACACAAGAGACCCAGTACTTC. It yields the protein CASRTGTQETQYF.

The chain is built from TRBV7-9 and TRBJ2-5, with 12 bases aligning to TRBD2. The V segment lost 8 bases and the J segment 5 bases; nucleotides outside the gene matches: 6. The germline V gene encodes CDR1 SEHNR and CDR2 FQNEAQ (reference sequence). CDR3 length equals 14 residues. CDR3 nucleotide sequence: TGTGCCAGCGCGCTAGCGGGAGGGCAGGAGACCCAGTACTTC. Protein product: CASALAGGQETQYF.

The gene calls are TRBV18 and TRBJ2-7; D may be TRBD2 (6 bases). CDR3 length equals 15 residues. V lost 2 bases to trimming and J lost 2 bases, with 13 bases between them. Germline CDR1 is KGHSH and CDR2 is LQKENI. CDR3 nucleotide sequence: TGTGCCAGCTCACCAGGCGGACTAACAGCCTACGAGCAGTACTTC. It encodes CASSPGGLTAYEQYF.

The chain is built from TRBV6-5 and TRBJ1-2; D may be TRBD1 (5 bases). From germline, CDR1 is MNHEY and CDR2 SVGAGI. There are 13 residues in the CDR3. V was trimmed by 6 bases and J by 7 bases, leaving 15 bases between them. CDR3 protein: CASSPAPGGGYTF. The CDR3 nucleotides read TGTGCCAGCAGCCCAGCACCCGGGGGTGGCTACACCTTC.

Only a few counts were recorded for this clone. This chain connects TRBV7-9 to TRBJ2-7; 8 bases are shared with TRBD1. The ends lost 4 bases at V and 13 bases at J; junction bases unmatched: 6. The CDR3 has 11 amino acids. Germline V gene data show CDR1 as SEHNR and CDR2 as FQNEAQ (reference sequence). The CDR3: CASSSGTGIYF. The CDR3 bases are TGTGCCAGCAGCTCCGGGACAGGAATATACTTC.

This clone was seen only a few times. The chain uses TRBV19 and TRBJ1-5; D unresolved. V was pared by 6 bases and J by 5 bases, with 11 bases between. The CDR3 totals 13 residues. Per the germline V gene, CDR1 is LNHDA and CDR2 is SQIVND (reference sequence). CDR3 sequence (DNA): TGTGCCAGTAGCCCCGAACGGGATCAGCCCCAGCATTTT. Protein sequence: CASSPERDQPQHF.

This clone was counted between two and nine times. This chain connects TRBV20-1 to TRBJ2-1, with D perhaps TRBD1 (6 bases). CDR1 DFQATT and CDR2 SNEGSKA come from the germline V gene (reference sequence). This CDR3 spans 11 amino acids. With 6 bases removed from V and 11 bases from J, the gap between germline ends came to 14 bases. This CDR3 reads CSAQKGVQQFF. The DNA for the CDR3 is TGCAGTGCACAGAAGGGGGTACAGCAGTTCTTC.

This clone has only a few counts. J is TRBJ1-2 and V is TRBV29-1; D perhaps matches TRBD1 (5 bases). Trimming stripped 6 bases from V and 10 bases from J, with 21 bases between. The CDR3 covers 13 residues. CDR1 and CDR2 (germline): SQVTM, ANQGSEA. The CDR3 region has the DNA TGCAGCGTAGGACTAAAGTCTTCGGGGGACTACACCTTC. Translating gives CSVGLKSSGDYTF. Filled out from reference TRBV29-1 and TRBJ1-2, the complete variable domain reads SAVISQKPSRDICQRGTSLTIQCQVDSQVTMMFWYRQQPGQSLTLIATANQGSEATYESGFVIDKFPISRPNLTFSTLTVSNMSPEDSSIYLCSVGLKSSGDYTFGSGTRLTVV.